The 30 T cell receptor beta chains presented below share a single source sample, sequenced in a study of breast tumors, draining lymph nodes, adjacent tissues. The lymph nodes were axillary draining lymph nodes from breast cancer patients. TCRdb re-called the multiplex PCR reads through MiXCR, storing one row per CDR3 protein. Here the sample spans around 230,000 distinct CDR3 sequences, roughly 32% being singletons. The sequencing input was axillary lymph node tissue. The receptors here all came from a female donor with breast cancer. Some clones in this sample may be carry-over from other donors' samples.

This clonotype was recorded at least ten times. The CDR3 is CASSLKTSGSLEQYF. The CDR3 region has the DNA TGTGCCAGCAGCTTAAAAACTAGCGGGAGTTTGGAGCAGTACTTC. The chain employs TRBV7-9 and TRBJ2-7, with 11 bases matching TRBD2. V was clipped by 2 bases and J by 7 bases; unmatched bases: 7. Germline V gene sequence: CDR1 SEHNR, CDR2 FQNEAQ (reference sequence). CDR3 length: 15 amino acids.

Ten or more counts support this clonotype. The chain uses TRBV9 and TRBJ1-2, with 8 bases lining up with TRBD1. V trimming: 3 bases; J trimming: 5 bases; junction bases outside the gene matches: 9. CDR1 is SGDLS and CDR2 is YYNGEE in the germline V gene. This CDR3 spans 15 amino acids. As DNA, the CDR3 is TGTGCCAGCAGCGCTCAGACAGGGGATCCATATGGCTACACCTTC. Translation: CASSAQTGDPYGYTF.

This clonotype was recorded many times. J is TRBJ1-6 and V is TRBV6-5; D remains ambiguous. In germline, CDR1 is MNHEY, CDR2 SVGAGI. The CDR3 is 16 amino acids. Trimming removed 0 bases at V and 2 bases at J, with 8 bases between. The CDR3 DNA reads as TGTGCCAGCAGTTACTCGACGGGTGCCTATAATTCACCCCTCCACTTT. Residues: CASSYSTGAYNSPLHF.

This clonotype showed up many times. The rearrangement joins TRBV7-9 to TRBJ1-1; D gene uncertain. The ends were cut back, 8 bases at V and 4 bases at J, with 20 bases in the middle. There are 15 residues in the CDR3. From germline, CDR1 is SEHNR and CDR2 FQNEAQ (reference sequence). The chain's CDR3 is CASWGPEAAVTEAFF. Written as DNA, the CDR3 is TGTGCCAGCTGGGGTCCCGAGGCGGCGGTCACTGAAGCTTTCTTT.

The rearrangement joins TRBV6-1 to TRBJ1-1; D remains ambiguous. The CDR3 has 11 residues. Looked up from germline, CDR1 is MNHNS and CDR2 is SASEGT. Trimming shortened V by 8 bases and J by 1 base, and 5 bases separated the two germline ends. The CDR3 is CASGRNTEAFF. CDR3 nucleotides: TGTGCCAGCGGCCGGAACACTGAAGCTTTCTTT.

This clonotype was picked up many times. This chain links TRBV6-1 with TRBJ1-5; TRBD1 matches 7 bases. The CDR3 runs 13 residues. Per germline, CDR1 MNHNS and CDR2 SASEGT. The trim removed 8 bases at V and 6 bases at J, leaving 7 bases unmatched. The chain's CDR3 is CASLQGGGQPQHF. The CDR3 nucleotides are TGTGCCAGCCTACAAGGGGGCGGTCAGCCCCAGCATTTT.

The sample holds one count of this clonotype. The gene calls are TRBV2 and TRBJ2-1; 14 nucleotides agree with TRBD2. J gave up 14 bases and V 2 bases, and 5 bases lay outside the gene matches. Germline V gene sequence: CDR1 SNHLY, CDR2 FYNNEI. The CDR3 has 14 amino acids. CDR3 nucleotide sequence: TGTGCCAGCAGTGAATCGGGGACTAGCGGGGGAAAGTTCTTC. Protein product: CASSESGTSGGKFF.

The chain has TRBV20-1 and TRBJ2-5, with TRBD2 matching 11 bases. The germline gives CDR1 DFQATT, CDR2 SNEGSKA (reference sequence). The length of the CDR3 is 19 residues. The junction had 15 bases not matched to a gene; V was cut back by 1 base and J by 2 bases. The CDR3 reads CSARAPGLAASRKQETQYF. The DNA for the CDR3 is TGCAGTGCTAGAGCCCCGGGACTAGCGGCCTCCCGGAAGCAAGAGACCCAGTACTTC.

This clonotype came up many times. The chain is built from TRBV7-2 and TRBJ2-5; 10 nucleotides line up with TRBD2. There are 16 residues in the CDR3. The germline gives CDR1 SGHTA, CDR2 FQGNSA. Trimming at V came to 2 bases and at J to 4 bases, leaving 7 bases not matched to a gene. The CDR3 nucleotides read TGTGCCAGCAGCTTAACGGCTAGCGGGGGCGGAGAGACCCAGTACTTC. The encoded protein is CASSLTASGGGETQYF.

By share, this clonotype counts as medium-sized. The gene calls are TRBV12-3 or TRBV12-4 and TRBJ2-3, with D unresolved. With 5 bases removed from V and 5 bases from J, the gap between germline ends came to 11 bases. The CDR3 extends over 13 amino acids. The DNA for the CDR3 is TGTGCCAGCAGTCCTCGGGCCGTAGATACGCAGTATTTT. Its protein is CASSPRAVDTQYF.

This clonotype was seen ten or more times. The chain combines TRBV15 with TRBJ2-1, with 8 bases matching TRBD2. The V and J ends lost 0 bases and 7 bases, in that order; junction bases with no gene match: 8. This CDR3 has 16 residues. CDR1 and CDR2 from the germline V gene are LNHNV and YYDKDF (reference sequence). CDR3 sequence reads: CATSRESGLAWNEQFF. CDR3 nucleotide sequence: TGTGCCACCAGCAGAGAATCAGGACTAGCCTGGAATGAGCAGTTCTTC.

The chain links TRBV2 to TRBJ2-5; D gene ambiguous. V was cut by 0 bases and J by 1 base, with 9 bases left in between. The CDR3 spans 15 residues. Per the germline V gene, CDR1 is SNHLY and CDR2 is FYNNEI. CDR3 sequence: CASSEALRTQETQYF. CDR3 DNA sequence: TGTGCCAGCAGTGAAGCGCTTCGGACCCAAGAGACCCAGTACTTC.

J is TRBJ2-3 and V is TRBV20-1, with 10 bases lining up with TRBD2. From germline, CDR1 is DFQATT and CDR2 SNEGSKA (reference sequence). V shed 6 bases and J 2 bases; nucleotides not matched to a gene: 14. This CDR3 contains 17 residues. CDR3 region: CSATSRSGRGFTDTQYF. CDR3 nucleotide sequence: TGCAGTGCCACCAGCAGGAGCGGGAGGGGGTTCACAGATACGCAGTATTTT.

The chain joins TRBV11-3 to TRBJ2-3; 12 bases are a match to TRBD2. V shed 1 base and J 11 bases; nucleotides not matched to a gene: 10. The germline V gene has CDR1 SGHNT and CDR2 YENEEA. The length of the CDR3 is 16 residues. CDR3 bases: TGTGCCAGCAGCTTAGGGCGACTAGCGGGAGCGATTGAGCAGTATTTT. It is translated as CASSLGRLAGAIEQYF.

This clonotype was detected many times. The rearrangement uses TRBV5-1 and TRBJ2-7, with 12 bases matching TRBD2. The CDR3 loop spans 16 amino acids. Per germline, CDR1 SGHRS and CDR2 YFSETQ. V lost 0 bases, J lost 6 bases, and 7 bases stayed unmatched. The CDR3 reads CASSLGLAGVLSEQYF. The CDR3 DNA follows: TGCGCCAGCAGCTTGGGACTAGCGGGAGTCCTGTCCGAGCAGTACTTC.

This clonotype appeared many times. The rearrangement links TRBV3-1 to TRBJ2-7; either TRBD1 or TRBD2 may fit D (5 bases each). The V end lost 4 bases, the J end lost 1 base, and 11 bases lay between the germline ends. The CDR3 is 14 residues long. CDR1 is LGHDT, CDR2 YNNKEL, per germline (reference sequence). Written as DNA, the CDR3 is TGTGCCAGCAGCCCACCGGGGCGGTCCTACGAGCAGTACTTC. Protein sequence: CASSPPGRSYEQYF.

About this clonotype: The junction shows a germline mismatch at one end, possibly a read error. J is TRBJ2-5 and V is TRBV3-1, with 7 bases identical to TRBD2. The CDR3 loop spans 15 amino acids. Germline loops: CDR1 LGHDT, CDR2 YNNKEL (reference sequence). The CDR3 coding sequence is TGCGCCAGCAGCGGGGCGCTGAGACGGAGCGGGGCCCAGTACTTC. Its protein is CASSGALRRSGAQYF.

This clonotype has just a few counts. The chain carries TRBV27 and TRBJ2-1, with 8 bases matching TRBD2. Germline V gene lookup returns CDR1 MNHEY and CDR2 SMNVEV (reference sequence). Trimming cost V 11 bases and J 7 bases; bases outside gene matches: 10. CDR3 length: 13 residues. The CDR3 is CAGIAGTPNEQFF. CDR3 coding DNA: TGTGCCGGAATAGCGGGAACCCCAAATGAGCAGTTCTTC.

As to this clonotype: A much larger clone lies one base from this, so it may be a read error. The CDR3 nucleotides are TGTGCCAGCAGTCACTCTCTGACACCTTCTGGAAACACCATATATTTT. Translating gives CASSHSLTPSGNTIYF. The chain employs TRBV6-6 and TRBJ1-3; D remains unclear. CDR1 MNHNY and CDR2 SVGAGI come from the germline V gene (reference sequence). CDR3 length: 16 amino acids.

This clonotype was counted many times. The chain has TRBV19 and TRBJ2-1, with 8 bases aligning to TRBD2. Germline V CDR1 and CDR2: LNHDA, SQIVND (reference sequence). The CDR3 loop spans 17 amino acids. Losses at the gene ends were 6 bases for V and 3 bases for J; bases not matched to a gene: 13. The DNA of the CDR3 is TGTGCCAGTAGGAGTCCGCTAGGACGGGAGGGCTACAATGAGCAGTTCTTC. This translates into CASRSPLGREGYNEQFF.

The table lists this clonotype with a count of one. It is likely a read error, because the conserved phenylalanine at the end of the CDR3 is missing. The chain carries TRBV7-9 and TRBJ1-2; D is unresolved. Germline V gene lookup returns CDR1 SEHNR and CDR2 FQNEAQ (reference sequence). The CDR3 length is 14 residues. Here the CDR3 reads CASSLSDNVRGYTL. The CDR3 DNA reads TGCGCCAGCAGCCTTAGCGACAACGTTCGTGGCTACACCCTC.

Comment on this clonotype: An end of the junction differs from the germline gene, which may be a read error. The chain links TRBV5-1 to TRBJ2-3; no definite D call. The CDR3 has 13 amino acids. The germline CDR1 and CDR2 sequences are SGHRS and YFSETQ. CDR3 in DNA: TGTGCCAGCAGCTTGGCAGATAAAGATTACCAGTATTTT. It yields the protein CASSLADKDYQYF.

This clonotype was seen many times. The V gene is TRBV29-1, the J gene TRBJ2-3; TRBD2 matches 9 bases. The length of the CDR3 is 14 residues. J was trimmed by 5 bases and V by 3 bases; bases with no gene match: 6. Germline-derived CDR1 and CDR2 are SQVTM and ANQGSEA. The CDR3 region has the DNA TGCAGCGTTGATACGCGGGAGGGGTTAGATACGCAGTATTTT. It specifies CSVDTREGLDTQYF.

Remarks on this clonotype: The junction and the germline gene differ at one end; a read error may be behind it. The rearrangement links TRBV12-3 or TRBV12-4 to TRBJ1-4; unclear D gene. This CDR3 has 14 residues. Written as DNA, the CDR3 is TGTGCCAGCAGGCTGCGTGGCATTAATGAAGAACTGTCTTTT. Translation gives CASRLRGINEELSF.

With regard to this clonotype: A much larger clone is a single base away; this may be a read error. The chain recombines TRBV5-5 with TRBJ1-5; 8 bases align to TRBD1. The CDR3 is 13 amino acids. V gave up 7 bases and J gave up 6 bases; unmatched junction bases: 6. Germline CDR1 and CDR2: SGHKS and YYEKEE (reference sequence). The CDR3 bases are TGTGCCAGCCGGGACAGGATCACTCAGCCCCAGCATTTT. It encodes CASRDRITQPQHF.

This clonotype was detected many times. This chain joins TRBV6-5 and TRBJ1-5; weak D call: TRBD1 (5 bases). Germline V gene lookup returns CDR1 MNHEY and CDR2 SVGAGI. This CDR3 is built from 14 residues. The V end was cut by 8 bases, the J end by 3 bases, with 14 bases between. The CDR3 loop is CASSTGGINQPQHF. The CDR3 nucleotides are TGTGCCAGCTCAACCGGGGGGATCAATCAGCCCCAGCATTTT.

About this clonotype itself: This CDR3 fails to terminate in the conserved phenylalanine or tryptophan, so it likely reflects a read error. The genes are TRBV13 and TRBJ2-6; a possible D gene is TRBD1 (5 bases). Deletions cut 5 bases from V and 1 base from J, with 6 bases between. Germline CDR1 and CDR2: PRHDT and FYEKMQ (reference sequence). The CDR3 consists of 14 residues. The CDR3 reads CASSAGSGANVLTR. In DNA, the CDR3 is TGTGCCAGCAGCGCAGGGTCTGGGGCCAACGTCCTGACTCGC.

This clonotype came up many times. CDR3 sequence reads: CASSQDETGYEQYF. The CDR3 bases are TGCGCCAGCAGCCAAGATGAGACAGGATACGAGCAGTACTTC. The genes are TRBV4-3 and TRBJ2-7; a possible D gene is TRBD1 (6 bases). V was cut by 0 bases and J by 4 bases, with 10 bases left in between. From germline, CDR1 is LGHNA and CDR2 YSLEER. This CDR3 region has 14 residues.

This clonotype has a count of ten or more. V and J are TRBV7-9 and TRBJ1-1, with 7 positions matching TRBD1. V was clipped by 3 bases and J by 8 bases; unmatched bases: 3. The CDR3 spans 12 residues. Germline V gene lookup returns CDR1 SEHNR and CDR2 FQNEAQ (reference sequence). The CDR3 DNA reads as TGTGCCAGCAGCTTTGGACAGGTGGAAGCTTTCTTT. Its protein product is CASSFGQVEAFF.

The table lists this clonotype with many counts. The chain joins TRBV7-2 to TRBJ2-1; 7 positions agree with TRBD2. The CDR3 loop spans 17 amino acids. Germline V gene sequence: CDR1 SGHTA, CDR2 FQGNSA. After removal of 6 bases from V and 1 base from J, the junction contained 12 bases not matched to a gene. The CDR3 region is CASRYSGLGLSYNEQFF. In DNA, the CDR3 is TGTGCCAGCAGATATAGCGGGTTGGGTCTTTCCTACAATGAGCAGTTCTTC.